One and the same sample provided the 14 T cell receptor beta chains below, sequenced in a study of Ad26.COV2.S vaccination and SARS-CoV-2 variants. Treatment defined: some 19 received Ad26.COV2.S at low or high dose, single or two shots; 5 received placebo; per-sample allocation not given. Day 63 after the first injection of vaccine or placebo was the sampling time. Assay used: immunoSEQ multiplex PCR; TCRdb lists only in-frame clones, some missing. The sample holds fewer than 500,000 clones; around 90% are singletons and the top ten take roughly 3.9%. Source: peripheral blood, taken in a trial of Ad26.COV2.S vaccine versus placebo. Every receptor here comes from a person aged 18-60 years who received the Ad26.COV2.S COVID-19 vaccine or a placebo.

This rearrangement joins TRBV6-2 or TRBV6-3 to TRBJ2-1, with a tentative D call TRBD2 (6 bases). CDR1 and CDR2 from the germline V gene are MNHEY and SVGEGT. The length of the CDR3 is 16 residues. V was clipped by 5 bases and J by 4 bases, with 18 bases between them. CDR3: CASSRPSRGKYNEQFF. In DNA form, the CDR3 reads TGTGCCAGCAGTCGCCCCTCCCGCGGGAAGTACAATGAGCAGTTCTTC.

The genes are TRBV5-6 and TRBJ2-2, with 14 bases lining up with TRBD2. Germline trimming cut 4 bases from V and 5 bases from J; bases unmatched to any gene: 10. The CDR3 sequence is 18 residues long. CDR1 is SGHDT and CDR2 is YYEEEE in the germline V gene. As DNA, the CDR3 is TGTGCCAGCAGCCTGACTAGCGGGAGGGCCCGGCGGACCGGGGAGCTGTTTTTT. Translation gives CASSLTSGRARRTGELFF. The entire variable domain, with the rest obtained from reference TRBV5-6 and TRBJ2-2, is as follows: DAGVTQSPTHLIKTRGQQVTLRCSPKSGHDTVSWYQQALGQGPQFIFQYYEEEERQRGNFPDRFSGHQFPNYSSELNVNALLLGDSALYLCASSLTSGRARRTGELFFGEGSRLTVL.

This rearrangement joins TRBV9 to TRBJ2-5, with D perhaps TRBD2 (7 bases). Germline CDR1 and CDR2: SGDLS and YYNGEE. Between the trimmed V and J ends, which lost 4 bases and 2 bases, there was a span of 15 bases. This CDR3 is built from 15 residues. CDR3 region: CASSSRGRGQETQYF. The CDR3 DNA reads as TGTGCCAGCAGCTCCCGGGGGAGGGGGCAAGAGACCCAGTACTTC.

Details on this clone: Other DNA variants within this sample encode the same CDR3. J is TRBJ1-1 and V is TRBV9; D not certain. With 0 bases removed from V and 1 base from J, the gap between germline ends came to 10 bases. In germline, CDR1 is SGDLS, CDR2 YYNGEE. The CDR3 extends over 15 amino acids. The CDR3: CASSVGSLGNTEAFF. The CDR3 DNA sequence: TGTGCCAGCAGCGTAGGATCTCTGGGGAACACTGAAGCTTTCTTT.

This chain joins TRBV24-1 and TRBJ2-3, with TRBD2 identical over 9 bases. CDR3 length: 16 amino acids. V dropped 3 bases and J dropped 1; count of bases not matched to a gene: 4. Germline values: CDR1 KGHDR, CDR2 SFDVKD. As DNA, the CDR3 is TGTGCCACCAGTGATCTTAGCGGGAGCGGCACAGATACGCAGTATTTT. This encodes CATSDLSGSGTDTQYF.

The gene calls are TRBV19 and TRBJ2-5; the D is unclear. Between the trimmed V and J ends, which lost 5 bases and 6 bases, there was a span of 13 bases. The germline V gene encodes CDR1 LNHDA and CDR2 SQIVND (reference sequence). This CDR3 has 13 amino acids. The CDR3 DNA sequence: TGTGCCAGTAGTGTCGAAAGTATGAAGACCCAGTACTTC. It specifies CASSVESMKTQYF.

This rearrangement joins TRBV14 to TRBJ2-7; 9 bases match TRBD2. Germline V gene sequence: CDR1 SGHDN, CDR2 FVKESK. CDR3 length equals 17 residues. The ends lost 4 bases at V and 0 bases at J; junction bases unmatched: 10. This chain's CDR3 is CASSPLELAGHSYEQYF. The CDR3 DNA is TGTGCCAGCAGCCCCCTTGAGCTAGCGGGGCACTCCTACGAGCAGTACTTC.

The rearrangement uses TRBV20-1 and TRBJ1-2; no definite D call. The V end lost 3 bases, the J end lost 5 bases, and 7 bases lay between the germline ends. CDR3 length equals 11 residues. The germline V gene has CDR1 DFQATT and CDR2 SNEGSKA (reference sequence). The CDR3 coding sequence is TGCAGTGCTAGGGCGCTTTATGGCTACACCTTC. It encodes CSARALYGYTF.

The chain combines TRBV7-9 with TRBJ1-2; D ambiguous. CDR1 SEHNR and CDR2 FQNEAQ come from the germline V gene (reference sequence). With 1 base removed from V and 8 bases from J, the gap between germline ends came to 11 bases. The CDR3 spans 13 residues. The CDR3 DNA reads as TGTGCCAGCAGCTTAGGATTGCCCAGGGGCTACACCTTC. Its translation: CASSLGLPRGYTF.

V gene TRBV5-4 combines with J gene TRBJ1-3, with TRBD1 identical over 7 bases. This CDR3 is built from 16 residues. V lost 4 bases, J lost 0 bases, and 7 bases stayed unmatched. Per the germline V gene, CDR1 is SGHNT and CDR2 is YYREEE (reference sequence). The CDR3 DNA reads as TGTGCCAGCAGCCGCCGGGACAGTCTCTCTGGAAACACCATATATTTT. It is translated as CASSRRDSLSGNTIYF.

This clone appeared a single time. The chain joins TRBV29-1 to TRBJ2-1; D unclear. This CDR3 comprises 11 residues. Germline CDR1 SQVTM, CDR2 ANQGSEA. Deletions cut 4 bases from V and 5 bases from J, with 6 bases between. The CDR3: CSVVRDNEQFF. The CDR3 region has the DNA TGCAGCGTTGTTAGGGACAATGAGCAGTTCTTC.

This clone has more than one count but fewer than ten. The chain is built from TRBV28 and TRBJ2-7, with D possibly being TRBD2 (6 bases). CDR3 length: 16 amino acids. Germline CDR1 is MDHEN and CDR2 is SYDVKM. The germline V and J ends were trimmed by 2 bases and 6 bases, with 20 bases remaining between them. The CDR3 protein is CASSLLSGAGLGEQYF. The CDR3, as DNA: TGTGCCAGCAGTTTACTAAGCGGTGCGGGACTCGGCGAGCAGTACTTC.

J is TRBJ2-1 and V is TRBV10-3, with TRBD2 matching 10 bases. V gave up 9 bases and J gave up 0 bases; unmatched junction bases: 2. Germline loops: CDR1 ENHRY, CDR2 SYGVKD. The CDR3 consists of 14 residues. The chain's CDR3 is CAMASGSSYNEQFF. The CDR3 region has the DNA TGTGCCATGGCTAGCGGGAGCTCCTACAATGAGCAGTTCTTC.

This chain links TRBV7-7 with TRBJ2-3; 8 bases align to TRBD2. Germline V CDR1 and CDR2: SSHAT, FNYEAQ (reference sequence). The V and J ends lost 5 bases and 1 base, in that order; junction bases with no gene match: 5. This CDR3 region has 15 residues. The CDR3 protein is CASSQAGAGTDTQYF. The CDR3 coding sequence is TGTGCCAGCAGCCAAGCGGGGGCCGGCACAGATACGCAGTATTTT.